A single sample is the source of the 18 T cell receptor beta chains below, sequenced in a study of T cell responses to AZD1222 COVID-19 vaccine. Sequencing used immunoSEQ multiplex PCR; TCRdb keeps in-frame clones, though not all of them. The sample records about 180,000 clones, just over 85% being singletons. The sample in question was peripheral blood, obtained on day 0 of AZD1222 vaccination. The receptors come from an adult in good health.

The chain uses TRBV28 and TRBJ1-1, with 7 positions matching TRBD1. Trimming removed 6 bases from V and 5 bases from J; junction bases left unmatched: 12. Germline CDR1 MDHEN, CDR2 SYDVKM. The CDR3 is made up of 15 amino acids. This chain's CDR3 is CASSLDNRGRTEAFF. The CDR3 coding sequence is TGTGCCAGCAGCCTTGATAACAGGGGACGGACTGAAGCTTTCTTT.

This chain links TRBV6-5 with TRBJ2-7; TRBD2 matches at 8 bases. The CDR3 is 15 amino acids. Germline CDR1 reads MNHEY; CDR2 reads SVGAGI. V lost 4 bases, J lost 0 bases, and 5 bases stayed unmatched. CDR3 sequence reads: CASSFGGGSSYEQYF. The CDR3 DNA is TGTGCCAGCAGTTTTGGCGGGGGGTCCTCCTACGAGCAGTACTTC.

The chain combines TRBV20-1 with TRBJ2-7; D uncertain. Looked up from germline, CDR1 is DFQATT and CDR2 is SNEGSKA (reference sequence). The CDR3 covers 11 residues. Trimming took off 6 bases at V and 9 bases at J, with 15 bases between the two ends. This CDR3 is CSARTENGQYF. As DNA, the CDR3 is TGCAGTGCACGAACCGAAAACGGGCAGTACTTC.

This chain uses TRBV4-1 with TRBJ2-3; D call uncertain. CDR3 length: 15 residues. CDR1 is MGHRA, CDR2 YSYEKL, per germline. V lost 1 base to trimming and J lost 0 bases, with 8 bases between them. CDR3 loop: CASSQVQISTDTQYF. In nucleotides, the CDR3 is TGCGCCAGCAGCCAAGTACAGATAAGCACAGATACGCAGTATTTT.

The CDR3 protein is CASSLVTALSSGNTIYF. The DNA for the CDR3 is TGCGCCAGCAGCTTGGTCACAGCCTTGAGCTCTGGAAACACCATATATTTT. The genes are TRBV5-1 and TRBJ1-3; unclear D gene. V shed 0 bases and J shed 0 bases, with 13 bases lying between them. This CDR3 spans 17 amino acids. The germline CDR1 and CDR2 sequences are SGHRS and YFSETQ.

The gene calls are TRBV5-1 and TRBJ1-2; possibly TRBD1 for D (5 bases). Between the trimmed V and J ends, which lost 0 bases and 2 bases, there was a span of 11 bases. Germline V CDR1 and CDR2: SGHRS, YFSETQ. The CDR3 extends over 15 amino acids. The DNA of the CDR3 is TGCGCCAGCAGCTTGGGTTCCAGGGCCAACTATGGCTACACCTTC. This gives the protein CASSLGSRANYGYTF.

The chain links TRBV4-3 to TRBJ2-7; TRBD1 is a possible D gene (5 bases). The CDR3 runs to 14 residues. Trimming shortened V by 1 base and J by 1 base, and 8 bases separated the two germline ends. Germline V CDR1 and CDR2: LGHNA, YSLEER. The DNA for the CDR3 is TGCGCCAGCAGCCAAGGCCGACAGTCCTACGAGCAGTACTTC. The encoded protein is CASSQGRQSYEQYF.

The chain joins TRBV25-1 to TRBJ1-1, with D perhaps TRBD1 (5 bases). The CDR3 sequence is 14 residues long. V lost 7 bases and J lost 3, with 15 bases in between. Germline V lookup: CDR1 MGHDK, CDR2 SYGVNS. The CDR3 sequence: CASNLWGVDTEAFF. The CDR3 DNA sequence: TGTGCCAGCAATCTTTGGGGGGTGGACACTGAAGCTTTCTTT.

The chain couples TRBV27 to TRBJ1-5; D gene uncertain. This CDR3 comprises 15 residues. CDR1 and CDR2 (germline): MNHEY, SMNVEV (reference sequence). V lost 2 bases, J lost 1 base, and 9 bases lay in between. CDR3 protein: CASSLRGLSNQPQHF. The CDR3 bases are TGTGCCAGCAGTTTAAGAGGGTTGAGCAATCAGCCCCAGCATTTT.

V gene TRBV5-4 combines with J gene TRBJ1-4, with a tentative D call TRBD1 (5 bases). CDR1 and CDR2 (germline): SGHNT, YYREEE (reference sequence). V was trimmed by 0 bases and J by 6 bases, leaving 9 bases between them. This CDR3 region has 14 residues. CDR3 nucleotides: TGTGCCAGCAGCTTGGGACAGAGAGATGAAAAACTGTTTTTT. Encoded protein: CASSLGQRDEKLFF.

V and J are TRBV10-3 and TRBJ2-7; 8 bases are shared with TRBD1. CDR1 is ENHRY, CDR2 SYGVKD, per germline. V was clipped by 0 bases and J by 4 bases; unmatched bases: 5. The CDR3 runs to 15 residues. CDR3 in DNA: TGTGCCATCAGTGAGTCGATCGGACAGGGATACGAGCAGTACTTC. Amino acids: CAISESIGQGYEQYF.

J is TRBJ2-1 and V is TRBV7-9; TRBD2 agrees at 7 bases. The CDR3 sequence is 14 residues long. Germline V gene data show CDR1 as SEHNR and CDR2 as FQNEAQ (reference sequence). The J segment lost 4 bases and the V segment lost 9 bases, leaving 9 bases of the junction unmatched. CDR3 loop: CARGNAGEYNEQFF. Here the CDR3 DNA reads TGTGCCAGGGGGAACGCGGGGGAATACAATGAGCAGTTCTTC.

This clone occurred once. The DNA of the CDR3 is TGTGCCAGCAGTGTAACCCCGGGGGGACAGGGATCAGGCTACACCTTC. The encoded protein is CASSVTPGGQGSGYTF. The chain links TRBV7-8 to TRBJ1-2, with 9 nucleotides matching TRBD1. In germline, CDR1 is SGHVS, CDR2 FQNEAQ. Losses at the gene ends were 6 bases for V and 8 bases for J; bases not matched to a gene: 16. The CDR3 has 16 residues.

CDR3 protein: CASSQGQGLWSQPQHF. CDR3 coding DNA: TGTGCCAGCAGCCAGGGACAGGGATTATGGAGTCAGCCCCAGCATTTT. The V call is TRBV5-6, the J call TRBJ1-5; 9 positions match TRBD1. Per germline, CDR1 SGHDT and CDR2 YYEEEE. The CDR3 length is 16 residues. Trimming took 4 bases from V and 6 from J; bases not matched to a gene: 11.

The chain carries TRBV9 and TRBJ1-4; no reliable D call. The V gene lost 4 bases and the J gene lost 8 bases, with 15 bases spanning the gap. From germline, CDR1 is SGDLS and CDR2 YYNGEE. The CDR3 covers 14 residues. The CDR3 region is CASSPPGGGEKLFF. CDR3 DNA: TGTGCCAGCAGCCCCCCGGGAGGAGGAGAAAAACTGTTTTTT.

The chain uses TRBV2 and TRBJ1-2; 9 positions agree with TRBD1. This CDR3 has 17 amino acids. V shed 9 bases, J shed 3 bases, and the junction held 17 bases outside the gene matches. Germline V CDR1 and CDR2: SNHLY, FYNNEI. This chain's CDR3 is CASRHGTRDRVDYGYTF. In DNA, the CDR3 is TGTGCCAGTAGACACGGAACCCGGGACAGGGTGGACTATGGCTACACCTTC.

This chain connects TRBV6-5 to TRBJ1-5; a weak D match, TRBD1 (5 bases). Per the germline V gene, CDR1 is MNHEY and CDR2 is SVGAGI. The CDR3 spans 14 residues. With 6 bases removed from V and 3 bases from J, the gap between germline ends came to 12 bases. The DNA of the CDR3 is TGTGCCAGCAGGCCCGGGACCAACAATCAGCCCCAGCATTTT. Translated: CASRPGTNNQPQHF.

Here the CDR3 reads CASSKGTSLNQPQHF. Written as DNA, the CDR3 is TGTGCCAGTAGTAAAGGGACGTCCCTTAATCAGCCCCAGCATTTT. The chain has TRBV19 and TRBJ1-5; a possible D gene is TRBD1 (5 bases). CDR3 length equals 15 residues. Trimming stripped 4 bases from V and 4 bases from J, with 14 bases between. CDR1 LNHDA and CDR2 SQIVND come from the germline V gene (reference sequence).